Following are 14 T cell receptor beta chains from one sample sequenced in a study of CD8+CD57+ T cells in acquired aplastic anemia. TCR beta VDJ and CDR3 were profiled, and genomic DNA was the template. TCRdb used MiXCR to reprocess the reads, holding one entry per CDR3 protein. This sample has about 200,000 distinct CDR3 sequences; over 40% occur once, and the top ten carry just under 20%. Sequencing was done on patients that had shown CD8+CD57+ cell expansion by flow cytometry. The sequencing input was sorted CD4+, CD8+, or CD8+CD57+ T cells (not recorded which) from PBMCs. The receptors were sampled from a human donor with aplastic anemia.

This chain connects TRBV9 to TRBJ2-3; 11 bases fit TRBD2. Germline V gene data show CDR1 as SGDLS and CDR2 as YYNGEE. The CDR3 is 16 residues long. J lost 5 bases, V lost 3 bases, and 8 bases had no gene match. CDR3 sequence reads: CASSDQLAGAGDTQYF. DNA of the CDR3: TGTGCCAGCAGCGACCAACTAGCGGGGGCGGGAGATACGCAGTATTTT.

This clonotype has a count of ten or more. In DNA, the CDR3 is TGTGCCTGGAGTGTTACAGTCCACACAGATACGCAGTATTTT. Protein product: CAWSVTVHTDTQYF. The rearrangement joins TRBV30 to TRBJ2-3; D gene uncertain. Between the trimmed V and J ends, which lost 0 bases and 2 bases, there was a span of 9 bases. The CDR3 runs 14 residues. Germline V gene sequence: CDR1 GTSNPN, CDR2 SVGIG (reference sequence).

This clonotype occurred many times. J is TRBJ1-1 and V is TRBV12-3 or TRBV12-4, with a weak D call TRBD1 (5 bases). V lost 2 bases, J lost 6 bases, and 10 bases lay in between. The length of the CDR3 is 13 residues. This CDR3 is CASSLTRASEAFF. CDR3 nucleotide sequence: TGTGCCAGCAGTTTAACCAGGGCCTCTGAAGCTTTCTTT.

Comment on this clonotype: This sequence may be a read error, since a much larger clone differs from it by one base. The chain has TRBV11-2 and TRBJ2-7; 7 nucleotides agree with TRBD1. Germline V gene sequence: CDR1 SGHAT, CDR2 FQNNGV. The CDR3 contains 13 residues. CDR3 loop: CAGRPTGTYEQYF. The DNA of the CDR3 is TGTGCCGGCAGACCGACAGGGACCTACGAGCAGTACTTC.

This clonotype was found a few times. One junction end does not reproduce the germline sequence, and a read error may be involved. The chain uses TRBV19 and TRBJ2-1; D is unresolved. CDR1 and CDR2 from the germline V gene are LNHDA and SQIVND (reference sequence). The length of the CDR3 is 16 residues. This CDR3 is CASSMAARSSYNEQLF. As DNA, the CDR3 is TGTGCCAGTAGTATGGCCGCACGGAGCTCCTACAATGAGCAGCTCTTC.

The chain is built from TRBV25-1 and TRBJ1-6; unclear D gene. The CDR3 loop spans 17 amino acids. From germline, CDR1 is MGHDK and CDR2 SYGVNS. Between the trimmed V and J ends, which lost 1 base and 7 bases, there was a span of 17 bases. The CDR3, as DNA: TGTGCCAGCAGTGAATGGCAGGCTTCGGGTAGAAATTCACCCCTCCACTTT. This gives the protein CASSEWQASGRNSPLHF.

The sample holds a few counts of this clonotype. The CDR3 sequence: CATSRATGDGANVLTF. In nucleotides, the CDR3 is TGTGCCACCAGCAGAGCTACAGGGGATGGGGCCAACGTCCTGACTTTC. The rearrangement links TRBV15 to TRBJ2-6; 7 bases line up with TRBD1. With 1 base clipped from V and 3 bases from J, the junction kept 3 bases outside the gene matches. This CDR3 has 16 amino acids. The germline CDR1 and CDR2 sequences are LNHNV and YYDKDF (reference sequence).

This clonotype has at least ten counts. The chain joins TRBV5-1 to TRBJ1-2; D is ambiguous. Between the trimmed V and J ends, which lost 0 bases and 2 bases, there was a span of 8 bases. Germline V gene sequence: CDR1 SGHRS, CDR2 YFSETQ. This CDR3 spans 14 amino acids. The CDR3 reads CASSLEPDNYGYTF. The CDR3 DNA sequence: TGCGCCAGCAGCTTGGAGCCGGACAACTATGGCTACACCTTC.

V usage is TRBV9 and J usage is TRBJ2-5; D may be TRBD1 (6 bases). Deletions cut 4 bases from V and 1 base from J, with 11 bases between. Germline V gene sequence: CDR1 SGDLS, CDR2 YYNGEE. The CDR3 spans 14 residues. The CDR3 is CASSPPQGQETQYF. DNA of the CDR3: TGTGCCAGCAGCCCCCCACAGGGCCAAGAGACCCAGTACTTC.

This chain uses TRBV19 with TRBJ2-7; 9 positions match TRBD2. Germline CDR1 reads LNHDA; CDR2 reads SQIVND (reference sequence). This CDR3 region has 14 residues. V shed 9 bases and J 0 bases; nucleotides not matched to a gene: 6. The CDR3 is CASNSGGRSYEQYF. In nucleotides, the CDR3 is TGTGCCAGCAATAGCGGGGGCCGCTCCTACGAGCAGTACTTC.

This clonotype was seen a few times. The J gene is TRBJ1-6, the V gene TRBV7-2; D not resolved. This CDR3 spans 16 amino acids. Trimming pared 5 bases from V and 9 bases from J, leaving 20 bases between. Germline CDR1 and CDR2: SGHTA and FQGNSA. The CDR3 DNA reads TGTGCCAGCAGCCCCCGGACCGCTAATGCTGGTTCACCCCTCCACTTT. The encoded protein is CASSPRTANAGSPLHF.

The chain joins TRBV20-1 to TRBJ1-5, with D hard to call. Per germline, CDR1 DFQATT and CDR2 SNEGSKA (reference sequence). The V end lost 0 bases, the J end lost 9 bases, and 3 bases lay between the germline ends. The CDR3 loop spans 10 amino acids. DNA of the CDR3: TGCAGTGCTAGAGAGCGGCCCCAGCATTTT. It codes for CSARERPQHF.

Written as DNA, the CDR3 is TGTGCCAGCAGCTTAGCCCCGGTACAGGGCTATGGCTACACCTTC. Amino acids: CASSLAPVQGYGYTF. The rearrangement links TRBV7-2 to TRBJ1-2; a possible D gene is TRBD1 (6 bases). The CDR3 has 15 residues. The germline V and J ends were trimmed by 0 bases and 4 bases, with 12 bases remaining between them. Germline CDR1 reads SGHTA; CDR2 reads FQGNSA.

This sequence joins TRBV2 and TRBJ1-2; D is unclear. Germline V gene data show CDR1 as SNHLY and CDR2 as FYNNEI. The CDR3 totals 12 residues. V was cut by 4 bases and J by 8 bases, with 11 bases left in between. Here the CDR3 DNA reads TGTGCCAGCAGTGCTACAGAGCAGGGCTACACCTTC. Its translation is CASSATEQGYTF.